This T cell receptor beta chain was recovered during a study of blood T cell repertoires in COVID-19. Whole-study context: From T cells, B-cell-depleted T cells, or PBMCs came the material, which was cDNA or gDNA.

This clone was detected once. Measured with immunoSEQ multiplex PCR; TCRdb has only the in-frame clones, and not every one. The sample has approximately 250,000 clones, approximately 90% seen once. Enrolled through a virtual design, the participants were between roughly 18 and 89 years of age and came from 24 US areas. Trimming removed 3 bases from V and 3 bases from J; junction bases left unmatched: 2. CDR3 size: 13 residues. Germline V gene lookup returns CDR1 SGHRS and CDR2 YFSETQ. The receptor was derived from a woman aged 25 to 39 with acute COVID-19. Sequencing was carried out using PBMCs or T cells enriched from blood (not recorded which). V usage is TRBV5-1 and J usage is TRBJ2-7; TRBD1 aligns across 8 bases. This CDR3 is CASSSGTGYEQYF. The CDR3 DNA follows: TGCGCCAGCAGCTCCGGGACAGGCTACGAGCAGTACTTC.